The entry below gives a single TCR beta chain sequence along with its context. Its antigen is still unknown. This specimen belongs to a study of T cells in Graves' hyperthyroidism and ophthalmopathy. This CDR3 region has 13 residues. Germline assignment: CDR1 DFQATT and CDR2 SNEGSKA (reference sequence). V was clipped by 5 bases and J by 7 bases; unmatched bases: 4. Diagnosing involved the use of clinical symptoms, serum thyroxine and TRAb, thyroid ultrasound and orbital computed tomography. RNA transcripts provided the source from which TCR beta CDR3 regions were amplified. First-round RT-PCR targeting the TCR CDR3 was performed with the HTBI primer set. TCRdb called the multiplex PCR reads again in MiXCR, with one record for every CDR3 protein. There are a few hundred thousand distinct CDR3 sequences in the sample; 16% occur only once, and 29% lies in the top ten. Overall study findings and caveats: Blood held most thyroid clonotypes expanded above 0.001 frequency.

Sequencing used blood. The clonotype comes from a woman aged 25 to 39 with Graves' ophthalmopathy. V is TRBV20-1 and J is TRBJ2-1; 11 bases agree with TRBD2. CDR3 nucleotides: TGCAGTGCTCAAACTAGCGGGAGTAATGAGCAGTTCTTC. Translating gives CSAQTSGSNEQFF.